What follows describes a single TCR beta chain. The antigen is undetermined. The repertoire was sequenced with immunoSEQ multiplex PCR; TCRdb's copy has only in-frame clones and lacks some. The profile covers 2.5 million or so clones, with around 94% appearing a single time and roughly 0.15% taken by the ten largest. These data come from a study of shared clonotypes between healthy human individuals. Overall study: Each donor's CD8 memory used one plate, CD8 naive two, each CD4 subset three. Findings and caveats of the study: As a rule, naive subsets had a larger estimated richness than memory subsets. Although depth was large, rarefaction showed that sequencing of the sorted subsets was incomplete. All-four-donor shared clonotypes had higher generation probabilities than non-shared clonotypes did.

This receptor was taken from a man aged 18-30 years in good health. Sequenced sample: naive CD4+ T cells sorted from blood. Subset reported: CD45RA+ positively selected.

CDR3 DNA: TGTGCCATCAGTGAGTCGATCGGGGTCTCCTCGAGAGGCTACACCTTC. Its protein is CAISESIGVSSRGYTF. The chain combines TRBV10-3 with TRBJ1-2; D not certain. CDR1 ENHRY and CDR2 SYGVKD come from the germline V gene. The CDR3 loop spans 16 amino acids. V was cut by 0 bases and J by 8 bases, with 19 bases left in between.